Shown below are 10 T cell receptor beta chains from a single sample sequenced in a study of lymphopenia after photon versus proton radiotherapy. Assay: immunoSEQ multiplex PCR; the TCRdb copy retains only in-frame clones and omits some. The sample includes some 76,000 clones, 85% to 95% of them seen just once. Sequencing used peripheral blood, obtained from a patient treated with photon-based radiotherapy. The origin of the receptors is a woman in her thirties or forties with cholangiocarcinoma.

The chain recombines TRBV6-1 with TRBJ1-5; no clear D. Germline lookup yields CDR1 MNHNS and CDR2 SASEGT. V was clipped by 3 bases and J by 6 bases, with 15 bases between them. This CDR3 is 15 amino acids long. CDR3 in amino acids: CASSDFRRSLQPQHF. CDR3 DNA: TGTGCCAGCAGTGATTTCCGCCGCTCCCTTCAGCCCCAGCATTTT.

The chain has TRBV27 and TRBJ2-1; 12 nucleotides agree with TRBD2. CDR1 and CDR2 (germline): MNHEY, SMNVEV (reference sequence). The ends lost 0 bases at V and 6 bases at J; junction bases unmatched: 15. The CDR3 totals 20 residues. CDR3 loop: CASSLSLPHSTSGRINEQFF. The CDR3 bases are TGTGCCAGCAGTTTATCCCTGCCCCACTCGACTAGCGGGAGAATCAATGAGCAGTTCTTC.

This chain uses TRBV4-1 with TRBJ2-1, with 8 bases that match TRBD2. V was clipped by 3 bases and J by 8 bases; unmatched bases: 3. Germline V gene sequence: CDR1 MGHRA, CDR2 YSYEKL. CDR3 length: 13 amino acids. Here the CDR3 DNA reads TGCGCCAGCAGCCACTCCGGGGGGGATGAGCAGTTCTTC. The encoded protein is CASSHSGGDEQFF.

This chain uses TRBV21-1 with TRBJ1-3; TRBD1 reflects the table's D call only, with no check against the DNA. TRBV21-1 is a listed pseudogene. The CDR3 spans 18 residues. CDR3 protein: CASSRRVAETGRRDTIYF. The CDR3 coding sequence is TGTGCCAGCAGCCGCCGGGTTGCCGAAACAGGGCGTCGGGACACCATATATTTT.

This clone came up once. The rearrangement links TRBV29-1 to TRBJ1-2, with 7 positions matching TRBD1. Trimming at V came to 5 bases and at J to 3 bases, leaving 3 bases not matched to a gene. Germline CDR1 is SQVTM and CDR2 is ANQGSEA. There are 12 residues in the CDR3. CDR3 nucleotide sequence: TGCAGCGTTAGACAGGGAGACTATGGCTACACCTTC. Translation: CSVRQGDYGYTF.

This chain links TRBV30 with TRBJ2-5; D possibly uses TRBD1 or TRBD2 (7 bases each). V was cut by 1 base and J by 9 bases, with 12 bases left in between. Germline V CDR1 and CDR2: GTSNPN, SVGIG (reference sequence). The CDR3 is 12 amino acids. CDR3 DNA sequence: TGTGCCTGGAGTGAAGGGAGGGGGCCCCAGTACTTC. Its protein is CAWSEGRGPQYF.

The gene calls are TRBV2 and TRBJ1-5; D is perhaps TRBD1 (5 bases). The CDR3 extends over 20 amino acids. The ends were cut back, 0 bases at V and 2 bases at J, with 23 bases in the middle. The V gene's germline CDR1 is SNHLY and CDR2 FYNNEI. The CDR3 loop reads CASSEAGEYSRTGGNQPQHF. As DNA, the CDR3 is TGTGCCAGCAGTGAAGCGGGGGAATACTCCAGAACCGGGGGCAATCAGCCCCAGCATTTT.

The V gene is TRBV5-6, the J gene TRBJ2-7; TRBD1 aligns across 10 bases. The trim removed 2 bases at V and 6 bases at J, leaving 5 bases unmatched. The CDR3 is 14 amino acids. In germline, CDR1 is SGHDT, CDR2 YYEEEE. CDR3 sequence: CASSFGQGGTEQYF. Written as DNA, the CDR3 is TGTGCCAGCAGCTTCGGACAGGGGGGGACCGAGCAGTACTTC. The full variable domain, completed using reference TRBV5-6 and TRBJ2-7, is DAGVTQSPTHLIKTRGQQVTLRCSPKSGHDTVSWYQQALGQGPQFIFQYYEEEERQRGNFPDRFSGHQFPNYSSELNVNALLLGDSALYLCASSFGQGGTEQYFGPGTRLTVT.

The J gene is TRBJ1-2, the V gene TRBV5-4; D may be TRBD1 (6 bases). The germline V and J ends were trimmed by 3 bases and 0 bases, with 12 bases remaining between them. The CDR3 sequence is 15 residues long. Looked up from germline, CDR1 is SGHNT and CDR2 is YYREEE (reference sequence). Written as DNA, the CDR3 is TGTGCCAGCAGCTCTCCGACAGGTACTAACTATGGCTACACCTTC. This translates into CASSSPTGTNYGYTF.

The J gene is TRBJ1-5, the V gene TRBV28; 8 bases line up with TRBD1. This CDR3 is 14 amino acids long. Trimming removed 7 bases from V and 6 bases from J; junction bases left unmatched: 8. Germline values: CDR1 MDHEN, CDR2 SYDVKM. The CDR3, as DNA: TGTGCCAGCACGTATCAGGGGGCTGGTCAGCCCCAGCATTTT. Translated: CASTYQGAGQPQHF.